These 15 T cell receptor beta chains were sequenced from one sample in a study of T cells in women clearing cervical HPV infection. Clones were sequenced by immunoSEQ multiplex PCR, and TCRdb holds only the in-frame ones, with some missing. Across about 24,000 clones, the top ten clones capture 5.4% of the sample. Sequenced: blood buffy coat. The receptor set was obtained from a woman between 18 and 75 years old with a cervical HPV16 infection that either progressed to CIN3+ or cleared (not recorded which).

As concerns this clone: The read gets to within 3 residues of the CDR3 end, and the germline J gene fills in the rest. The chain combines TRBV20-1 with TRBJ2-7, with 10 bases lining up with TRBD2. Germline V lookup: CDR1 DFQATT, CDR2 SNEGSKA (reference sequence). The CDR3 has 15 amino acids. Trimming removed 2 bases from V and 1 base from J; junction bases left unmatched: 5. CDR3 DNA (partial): TGCAGTGCTAGATATAGCGGGGGGCGTTCCTACGAG. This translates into CSARYSGGRSYE. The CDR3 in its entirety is CSARYSGGRSYEQYF.

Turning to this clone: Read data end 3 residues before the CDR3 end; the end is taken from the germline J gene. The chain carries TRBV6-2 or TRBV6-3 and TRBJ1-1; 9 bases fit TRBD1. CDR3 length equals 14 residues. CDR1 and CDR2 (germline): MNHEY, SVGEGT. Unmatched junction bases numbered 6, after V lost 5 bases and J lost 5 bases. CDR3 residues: CASSLTGGGTEAFF. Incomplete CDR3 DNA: TGTGCCAGCAGTCTCACAGGGGGCGGGACTGAA.

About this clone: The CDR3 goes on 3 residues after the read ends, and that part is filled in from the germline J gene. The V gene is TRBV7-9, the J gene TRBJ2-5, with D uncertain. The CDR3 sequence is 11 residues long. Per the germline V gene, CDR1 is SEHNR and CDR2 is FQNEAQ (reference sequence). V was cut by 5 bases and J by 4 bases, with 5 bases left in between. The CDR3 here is CASSPGETQYF. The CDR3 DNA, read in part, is TGTGCCAGCAGCCCGGGAGAGACC.

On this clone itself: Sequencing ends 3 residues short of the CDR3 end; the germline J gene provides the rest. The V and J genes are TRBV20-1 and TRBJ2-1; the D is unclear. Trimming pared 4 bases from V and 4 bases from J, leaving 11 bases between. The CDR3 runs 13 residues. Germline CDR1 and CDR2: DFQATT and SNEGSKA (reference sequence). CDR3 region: CSATLGVYNEQFF. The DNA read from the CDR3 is TGCAGTGCTACCCTAGGAGTATACAATGAG.

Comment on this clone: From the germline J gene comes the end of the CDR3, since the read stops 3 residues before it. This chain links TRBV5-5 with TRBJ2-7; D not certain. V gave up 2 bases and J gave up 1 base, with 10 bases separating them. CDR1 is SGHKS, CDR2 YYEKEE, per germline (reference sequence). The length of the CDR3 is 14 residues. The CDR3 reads CASSFRFLSYEQYF. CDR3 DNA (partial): TGTGCCAGCAGCTTTCGATTCCTATCCTACGAG.

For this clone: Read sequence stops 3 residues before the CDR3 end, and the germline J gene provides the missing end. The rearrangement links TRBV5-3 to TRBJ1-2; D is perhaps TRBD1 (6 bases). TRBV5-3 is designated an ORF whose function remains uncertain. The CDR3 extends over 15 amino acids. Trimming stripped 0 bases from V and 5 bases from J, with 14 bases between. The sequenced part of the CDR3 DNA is TGTGCCAGAAGCTTGGCTGGGGGCAAATGGTATGGC. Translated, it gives CARSLAGGKWYG. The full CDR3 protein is CARSLAGGKWYGYTF.

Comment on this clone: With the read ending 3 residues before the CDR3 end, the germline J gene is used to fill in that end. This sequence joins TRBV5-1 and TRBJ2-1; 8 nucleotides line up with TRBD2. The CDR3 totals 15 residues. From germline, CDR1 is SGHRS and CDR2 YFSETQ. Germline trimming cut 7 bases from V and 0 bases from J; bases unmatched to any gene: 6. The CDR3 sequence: CASGPGTSSYNEQFF. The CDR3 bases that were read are TGCGCCAGCGGCCCCGGGACTAGCTCCTACAATGAG.

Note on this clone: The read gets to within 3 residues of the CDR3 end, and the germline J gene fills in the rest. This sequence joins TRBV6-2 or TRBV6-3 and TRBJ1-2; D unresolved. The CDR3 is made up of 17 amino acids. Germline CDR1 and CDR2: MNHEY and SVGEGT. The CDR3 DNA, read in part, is TGTGCCAGCAGTTACTCGAAGTCAGGTCTCTCCTACAATGAC. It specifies CASSYSKSGLSYND. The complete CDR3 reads CASSYSKSGLSYNDYTF.

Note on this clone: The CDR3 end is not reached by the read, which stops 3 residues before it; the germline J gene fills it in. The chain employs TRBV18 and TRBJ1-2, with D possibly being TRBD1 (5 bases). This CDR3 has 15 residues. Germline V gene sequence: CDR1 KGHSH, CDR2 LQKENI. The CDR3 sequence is CASSPQRGSYNDYTF. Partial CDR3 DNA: TGTGCCAGCTCACCTCAGAGGGGCTCCTACAATGAC.

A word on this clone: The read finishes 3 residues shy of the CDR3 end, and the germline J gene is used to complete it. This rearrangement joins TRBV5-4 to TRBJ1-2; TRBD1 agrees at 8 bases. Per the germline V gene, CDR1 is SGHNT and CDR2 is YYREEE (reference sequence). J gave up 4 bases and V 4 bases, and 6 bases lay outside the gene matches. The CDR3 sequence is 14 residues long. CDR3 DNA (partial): TGTGCCAGCAGCATAAACAGGGGGACCTATGGC. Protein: CASSINRGTYG. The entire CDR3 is CASSINRGTYGYTF.

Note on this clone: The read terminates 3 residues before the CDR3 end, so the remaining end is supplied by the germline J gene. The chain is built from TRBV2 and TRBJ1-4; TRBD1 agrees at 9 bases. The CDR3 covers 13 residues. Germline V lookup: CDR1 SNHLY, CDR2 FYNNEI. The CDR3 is CALTGGASSPLFF. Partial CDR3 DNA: TGTGCCCTTACAGGGGGCGCGTCATCACCA.

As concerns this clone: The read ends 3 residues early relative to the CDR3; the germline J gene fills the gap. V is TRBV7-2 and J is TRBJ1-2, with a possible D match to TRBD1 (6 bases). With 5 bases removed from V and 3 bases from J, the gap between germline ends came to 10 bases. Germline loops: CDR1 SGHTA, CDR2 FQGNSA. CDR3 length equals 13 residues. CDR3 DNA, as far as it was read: TGTGCCAGCAGCCCCCGGACAGACTATGGC. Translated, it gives CASSPRTDYG. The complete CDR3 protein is CASSPRTDYGYTF.

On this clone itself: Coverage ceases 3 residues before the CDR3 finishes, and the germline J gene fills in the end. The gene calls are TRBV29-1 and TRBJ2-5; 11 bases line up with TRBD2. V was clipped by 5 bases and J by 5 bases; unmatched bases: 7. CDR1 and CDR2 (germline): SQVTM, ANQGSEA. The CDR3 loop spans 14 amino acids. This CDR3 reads CSVSWASGRETQYF. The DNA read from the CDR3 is TGCAGCGTTTCTTGGGCTAGCGGGAGGGAGACC.

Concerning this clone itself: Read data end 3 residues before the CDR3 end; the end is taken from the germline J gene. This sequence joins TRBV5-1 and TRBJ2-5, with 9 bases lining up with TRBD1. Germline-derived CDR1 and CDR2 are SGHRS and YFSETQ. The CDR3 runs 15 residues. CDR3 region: CASCRQGVRTDTQYF. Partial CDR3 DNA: TGCGCCAGCTGCAGACAGGGGGTTCGCACAGATACC.

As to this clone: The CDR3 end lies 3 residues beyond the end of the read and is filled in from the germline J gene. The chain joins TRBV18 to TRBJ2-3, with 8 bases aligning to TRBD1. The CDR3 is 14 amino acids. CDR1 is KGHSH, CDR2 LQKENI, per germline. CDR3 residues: CASSKQGDQEAQYF. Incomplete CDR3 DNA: TGTGCCAGCTCAAAACAGGGGGACCAAGAGGCG.